This T cell receptor (beta chain) is from a study of T cell responses to AZD1222 COVID-19 vaccine. Study-wide points: Reportedly, nearly half of unique spike TCRs recognized epitopes outside B.1.351/B.1.1.7 mutations. Recipients of AZD1222 seropositive at baseline numbered only 6 or 7. In a largely white British group with more females than males, clonal diversity was possibly underestimated. Two doses of AZD1222 preceded a rise in Spike-specific TCR breadth and depth.

The protocol was immunoSEQ multiplex PCR, while the TCRdb copy is restricted to in-frame clones and leaves out a portion. In the table there are 90,000 to 120,000 clones, around nine tenths of which are singletons. Details on this clone: The antigen remains undetermined.

This CDR3 is 16 amino acids long. The clonotype was recovered from an adult who received the AZD1222 COVID-19 vaccine. The chain links TRBV21-1 to TRBJ1-3. TRBV21-1 is a recognized pseudogene. Specimen: peripheral blood, collected 28 days after the second AZD1222 dose. CDR3 loop: CASSPRDGCSGNTIYF. The CDR3 nucleotides are TGTGCCAGCAGCCCCCGGGACGGATGCTCTGGAAACACCATATATTTT.